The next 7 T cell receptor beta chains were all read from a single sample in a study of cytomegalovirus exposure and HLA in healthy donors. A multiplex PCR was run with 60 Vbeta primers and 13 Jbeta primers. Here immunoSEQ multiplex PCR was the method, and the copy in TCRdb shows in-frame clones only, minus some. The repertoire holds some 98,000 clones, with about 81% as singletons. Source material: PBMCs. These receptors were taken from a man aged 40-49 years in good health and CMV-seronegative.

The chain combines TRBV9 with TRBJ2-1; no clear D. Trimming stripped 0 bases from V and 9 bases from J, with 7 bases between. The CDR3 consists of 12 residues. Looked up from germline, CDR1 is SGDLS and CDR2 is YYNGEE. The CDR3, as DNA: TGTGCCAGCAGCGTAGCTGCCGGTGAGCAGTTCTTC. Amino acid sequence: CASSVAAGEQFF.

CDR3 DNA: TGCGCCAGCAGTCCGGGGGACACCGGGGAGCTGTTTTTT. Protein product: CASSPGDTGELFF. The genes are TRBV5-1 and TRBJ2-2; TRBD2 is a possible D gene (6 bases). V dropped 5 bases and J dropped 3 bases, with 8 bases sitting between them. The CDR3 extends over 13 amino acids. In germline, CDR1 is SGHRS, CDR2 YFSETQ.

CDR3 residues: CATSREWGPGTGPDTQYF. The CDR3 DNA sequence: TGTGCCACCAGCAGAGAGTGGGGGCCAGGGACAGGCCCAGATACGCAGTATTTT. The chain combines TRBV15 with TRBJ2-3; 8 bases line up with TRBD1. Looked up from germline, CDR1 is LNHNV and CDR2 is YYDKDF (reference sequence). The length of the CDR3 is 18 residues. V dropped 0 bases and J dropped 4; count of bases not matched to a gene: 12.

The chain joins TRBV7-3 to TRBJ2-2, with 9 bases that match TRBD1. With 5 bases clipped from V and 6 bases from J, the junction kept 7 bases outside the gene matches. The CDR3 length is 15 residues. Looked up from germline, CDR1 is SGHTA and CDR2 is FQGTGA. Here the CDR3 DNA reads TGTGCCAGCAGCCCGGGACAGGGAGGTTCCGGGGAGCTGTTTTTT. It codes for CASSPGQGGSGELFF.

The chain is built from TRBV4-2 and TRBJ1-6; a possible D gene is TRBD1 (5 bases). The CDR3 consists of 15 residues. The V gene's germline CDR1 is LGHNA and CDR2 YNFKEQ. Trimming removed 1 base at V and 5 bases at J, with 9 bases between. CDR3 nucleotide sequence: TGTGCCAGCAGCCAAGTCGAGACAGATAATTCACCCCTCCACTTT. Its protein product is CASSQVETDNSPLHF.

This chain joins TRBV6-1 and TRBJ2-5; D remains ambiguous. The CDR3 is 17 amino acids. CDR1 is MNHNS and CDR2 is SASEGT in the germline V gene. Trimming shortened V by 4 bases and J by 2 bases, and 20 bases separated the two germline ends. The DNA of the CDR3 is TGTGCCAGCAGTGCAACAGTGATATTTACCCCACAAGAGACCCAGTACTTC. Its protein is CASSATVIFTPQETQYF.

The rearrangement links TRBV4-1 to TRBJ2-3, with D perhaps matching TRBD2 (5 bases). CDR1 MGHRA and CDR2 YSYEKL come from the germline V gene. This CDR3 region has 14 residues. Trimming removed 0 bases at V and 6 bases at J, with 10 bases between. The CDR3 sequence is CASSQEEAADTQYF. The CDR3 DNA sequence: TGCGCCAGCAGCCAAGAGGAGGCTGCGGATACGCAGTATTTT.